This T cell receptor beta chain is drawn from a study of regulatory T cells in long-lasting Graves disease. Study information: Graves' patients who were just diagnosed had used antithyroid drugs for under 3 months. Study findings and constraints: TCR diversity was lower in persistent Graves' patients than in newly diagnosed ones.

This clonotype was picked up many times. Its antigen remains unidentified. The junction shows a germline mismatch at one end, possibly a read error. This sample's time point: newly diagnosed GD, antithyroid drugs for less than 3 months. The TCR library was made from RNA extracted from PBMCs. CDR3-region Arm-PCR and iRepertoire HTBI primers produced the TCR beta libraries. Using its own MiXCR run on the multiplex PCR reads, TCRdb lists one record per CDR3 protein. The sample includes about 380,000 distinct CDR3 sequences, 15% to 19% seen only once; the top ten take 22%. The TCR was taken from a female donor with Graves disease. Sequencing was performed on peripheral blood mononuclear cells (PBMCs), taken at new diagnosis, from a patient treated with antithyroid drugs.

CDR3 protein: CATSRGDRLNEKLFF. CDR3 bases: TGTGCCACCAGCAGAGGGGACAGATTGAATGAGAAACTGTTTTTT. The chain couples TRBV15 to TRBJ1-4, with 7 bases lining up with TRBD1. This CDR3 is 15 amino acids long. Germline CDR1 is LNHNV and CDR2 is YYDKDF (reference sequence).